These 17 T cell receptor beta chains were all obtained from the same sample, sequenced in a study of control samples from healthy donors and cancer patients. The method was immunoSEQ multiplex PCR; TCRdb's version includes in-frame clones alone and lacks a portion of them. The sample holds 55,000 to 65,000 clones, approximately 87% seen once. Source material: PBMCs. All receptors come from a woman aged 60-70 years with lung cancer.

V gene TRBV30 combines with J gene TRBJ1-2; 7 positions match TRBD1. The CDR3 covers 13 residues. After removal of 0 bases from V and 8 bases from J, the junction contained 6 bases not matched to a gene. Germline assignment: CDR1 GTSNPN and CDR2 SVGIG (reference sequence). CDR3 amino acids: CAWSVGGGGGYTF. The DNA of the CDR3 is TGTGCCTGGAGTGTAGGGGGCGGGGGGGGCTACACCTTC.

V is TRBV28 and J is TRBJ2-2, with 7 bases matching TRBD1. This CDR3 has 15 amino acids. The V segment lost 2 bases and the J segment 2 bases; nucleotides outside the gene matches: 2. CDR1 is MDHEN, CDR2 SYDVKM, per germline. This CDR3 is CASSLGTVNTGELFF. The CDR3 coding sequence is TGTGCCAGCAGTTTAGGGACAGTAAACACCGGGGAGCTGTTTTTT.

Concerning this clone itself: Distinct nucleotide sequences in the sample also encode this CDR3. The V and J genes are TRBV6-1 and TRBJ1-2; tentatively, D is TRBD1 (6 bases). CDR1 is MNHNS and CDR2 is SASEGT in the germline V gene. The CDR3 spans 15 residues. Trimming stripped 5 bases from V and 0 bases from J, with 13 bases between. The CDR3 loop reads CASSQGKGPNYGYTF. In DNA form, the CDR3 reads TGTGCCAGCAGTCAGGGGAAGGGACCTAACTATGGCTACACCTTC.

The chain carries TRBV5-4 and TRBJ2-1; D is ambiguous. This CDR3 is built from 15 residues. Looked up from germline, CDR1 is SGHNT and CDR2 is YYREEE (reference sequence). Trimming left V 1 base short and J 0 bases short, with 8 bases between. CDR3 in DNA: TGTGCCAGCAGCTTGACAGCGAGCTCCTACAATGAGCAGTTCTTC. Protein sequence: CASSLTASSYNEQFF.

This rearrangement joins TRBV2 to TRBJ1-5; the D is unclear. Germline CDR1 is SNHLY and CDR2 is FYNNEI. The CDR3 has 14 residues. Trimming left V 6 bases short and J 1 base short, with 10 bases between. CDR3: CASRSGLSNQPQHF. The DNA of the CDR3 is TGTGCCAGCAGGTCCGGGTTAAGCAATCAGCCCCAGCATTTT.

The chain joins TRBV5-5 to TRBJ1-1; D remains unclear. Trimming removed 5 bases at V and 9 bases at J, with 14 bases between. The germline V gene encodes CDR1 SGHKS and CDR2 YYEKEE (reference sequence). The CDR3 has 12 residues. CDR3 coding DNA: TGTGCCAGCAGTCCTTTTGGAGCCAAAGCTTTCTTT. The encoded protein is CASSPFGAKAFF.

V gene TRBV7-2 combines with J gene TRBJ2-7; TRBD2 matches 8 bases. V lost 4 bases, J lost 1 base, and 9 bases stayed unmatched. The CDR3 spans 16 residues. Germline CDR1 is SGHTA and CDR2 is FQGNSA. CDR3 in amino acids: CASSSPSGGGSYEQYF. Here the CDR3 DNA reads TGTGCCAGCAGCTCCCCAAGCGGGGGCGGTTCCTACGAGCAGTACTTC. Drawing the rest from reference TRBV7-2 and TRBJ2-7, the complete variable domain is GAGVSQSPSNKVTEKGKDVELRCDPISGHTALYWYRQSLGQGLEFLIYFQGNSAPDKSGLPSDRFSAERTGGSVSTLTIQRTQQEDSAVYLCASSSPSGGGSYEQYFGPGTRLTVT.

Only a few counts were recorded for this clone. CDR3 sequence (DNA): TGTGCCAGCAGTGAACCCTCTGTCGTGGGCTATTCACCCCTCCACTTT. It specifies CASSEPSVVGYSPLHF. V usage is TRBV2 and J usage is TRBJ1-6; D is uncertain. Looked up from germline, CDR1 is SNHLY and CDR2 is FYNNEI. The CDR3 is 16 residues long. The V gene lost 2 bases and the J gene lost 8 bases, with 16 bases spanning the gap.

This chain uses TRBV19 with TRBJ2-1; TRBD2 matches at 10 bases. This CDR3 is built from 15 residues. With V trimmed by 1 base and J by 4 bases, 1 base remained unmatched. CDR1 LNHDA and CDR2 SQIVND come from the germline V gene (reference sequence). CDR3 nucleotide sequence: TGTGCCAGTAGTATAGCTAGCGGGGGATACAATGAGCAGTTCTTC. It yields the protein CASSIASGGYNEQFF.

This chain uses TRBV15 with TRBJ2-3, with TRBD2 matching over 9 bases. V lost 0 bases, J lost 0 bases, and 4 bases stayed unmatched. The germline gives CDR1 LNHNV, CDR2 YYDKDF (reference sequence). The CDR3 covers 17 residues. The CDR3 reads CATSRDRLAASTDTQYF. CDR3 nucleotides: TGTGCCACCAGCAGAGATCGACTAGCGGCTAGCACAGATACGCAGTATTTT.

The chain carries TRBV10-3 and TRBJ1-2, with D possibly matching TRBD1 (6 bases). The CDR3 spans 13 residues. The ends were cut back, 5 bases at V and 8 bases at J, with 15 bases in the middle. CDR1 is ENHRY, CDR2 SYGVKD, per germline. This CDR3 is CAISSGEGDGYTF. The CDR3 nucleotides are TGTGCCATCAGTTCAGGGGAGGGAGACGGCTACACCTTC.

The rearrangement links TRBV7-2 to TRBJ2-7, with D maybe TRBD2 (6 bases). The CDR3 consists of 12 residues. V lost 3 bases and J lost 6, with 9 bases in between. Germline-derived CDR1 and CDR2 are SGHTA and FQGNSA. CDR3 nucleotides: TGTGCCAGCAGCTTTCTCGGGGGCGAGCAGTACTTC. This translates into CASSFLGGEQYF.

In its sample, this clone was seen once. The chain couples TRBV3-1 (or the pseudogene TRBV3-2) to TRBJ2-1; D may be TRBD2 (5 bases). Trimming stripped 4 bases from V and 0 bases from J, with 13 bases between. This CDR3 contains 16 residues. Germline CDR1 and CDR2: LGHDT and YNNKEL (reference sequence). The CDR3 DNA sequence: TGTGCCAGCAGCCCGTTAGCGCCGAGCTCCTACAATGAGCAGTTCTTC. Translating it yields CASSPLAPSSYNEQFF.

The CDR3: CASSQGSVTQYYEQYF. The DNA for the CDR3 is TGCGCCAGCAGCCAAGGGTCAGTAACTCAATATTACGAGCAGTACTTC. The chain couples TRBV4-1 to TRBJ2-7; D not resolved. Germline V gives CDR1 MGHRA, CDR2 YSYEKL. Trimming took off 1 base at V and 4 bases at J, with 17 bases between the two ends. CDR3 length equals 16 residues.

The chain is built from TRBV9 and TRBJ2-7; no firm D call. V was cut by 0 bases and J by 2 bases, with 12 bases left in between. CDR3 length: 15 amino acids. Germline lookup yields CDR1 SGDLS and CDR2 YYNGEE. The CDR3 DNA follows: TGTGCCAGCAGCGTAGGCAGTATCGGAACCTACGAGCAGTACTTC. This translates into CASSVGSIGTYEQYF.

This clone has just a few counts. V gene TRBV5-1 combines with J gene TRBJ1-5; maybe TRBD1 (5 bases). The CDR3 contains 14 residues. Germline lookup yields CDR1 SGHRS and CDR2 YFSETQ. V was cut by 4 bases and J by 7 bases, with 15 bases left in between. The CDR3 spells CASSVDSGYQPQHF. DNA for the CDR3: TGCGCCAGCAGCGTCGACAGCGGTTACCAGCCCCAGCATTTT.

The chain employs TRBV29-1 and TRBJ2-7, with D possibly matching TRBD1 (6 bases). The length of the CDR3 is 16 residues. Trimming stripped 7 bases from V and 1 base from J, with 23 bases between. Looked up from germline, CDR1 is SQVTM and CDR2 is ANQGSEA. The CDR3: CSAGKGGPGTSYEQYF. For the CDR3, the DNA is TGCAGCGCGGGAAAAGGGGGACCTGGGACGTCCTACGAGCAGTACTTC.